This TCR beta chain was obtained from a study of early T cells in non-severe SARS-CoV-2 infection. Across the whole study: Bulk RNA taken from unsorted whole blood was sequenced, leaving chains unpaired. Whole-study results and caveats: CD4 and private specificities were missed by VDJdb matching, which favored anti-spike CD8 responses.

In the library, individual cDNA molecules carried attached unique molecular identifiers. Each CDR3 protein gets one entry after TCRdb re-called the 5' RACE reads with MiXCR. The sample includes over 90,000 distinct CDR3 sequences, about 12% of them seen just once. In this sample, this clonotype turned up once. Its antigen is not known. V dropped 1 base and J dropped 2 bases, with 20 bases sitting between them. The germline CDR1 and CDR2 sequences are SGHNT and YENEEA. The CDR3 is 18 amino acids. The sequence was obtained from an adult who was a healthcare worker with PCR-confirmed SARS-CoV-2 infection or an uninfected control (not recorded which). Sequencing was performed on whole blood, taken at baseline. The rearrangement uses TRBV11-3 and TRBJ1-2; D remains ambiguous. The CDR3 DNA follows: TGTGCCAGCAGCTTAGGGGCAGACCTCCCCCCGAGGAACTATGGCTACACCTTC. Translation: CASSLGADLPPRNYGYTF.